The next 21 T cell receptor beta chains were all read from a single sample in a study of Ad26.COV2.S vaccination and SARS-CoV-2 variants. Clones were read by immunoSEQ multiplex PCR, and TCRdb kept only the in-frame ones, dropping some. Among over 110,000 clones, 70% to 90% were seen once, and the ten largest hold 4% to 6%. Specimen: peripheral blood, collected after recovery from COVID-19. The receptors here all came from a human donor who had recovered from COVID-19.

CDR3 coding DNA: TGCGCCAGCAGCTTGATGGTTGTCGGGGCCACAGATACGCAGTATTTT. This codes for CASSLMVVGATDTQYF. The V call is TRBV5-1, the J call TRBJ2-3; D tentatively fits TRBD1 or TRBD2 (5 bases each). The CDR3 length is 16 residues. Trimming removed 1 base from V and 2 bases from J, with 14 bases in between. The V gene's germline CDR1 is SGHRS and CDR2 YFSETQ.

This CDR3 is CASSIGGPYNEQFF. The CDR3 DNA reads TGTGCCAGTAGTATAGGGGGCCCTTACAATGAGCAGTTCTTC. The chain links TRBV19 to TRBJ2-1; possible D gene TRBD1, 5 bases. V lost 1 base and J 4 bases, leaving 8 bases between the germline ends. The CDR3 runs 14 residues. Germline V CDR1 and CDR2: LNHDA, SQIVND (reference sequence).

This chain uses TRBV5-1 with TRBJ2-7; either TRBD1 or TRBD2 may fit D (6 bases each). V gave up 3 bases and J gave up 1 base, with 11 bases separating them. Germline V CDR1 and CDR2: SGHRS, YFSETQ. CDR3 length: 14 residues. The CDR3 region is CASSSRGGSYEQYF. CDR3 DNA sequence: TGCGCCAGCAGCTCCCGAGGGGGGTCCTACGAGCAGTACTTC.

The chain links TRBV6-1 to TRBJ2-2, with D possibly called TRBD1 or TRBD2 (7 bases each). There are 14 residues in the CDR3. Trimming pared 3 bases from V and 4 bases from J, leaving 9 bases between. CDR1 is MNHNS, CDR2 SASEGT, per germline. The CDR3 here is CASSDRGGTGELFF. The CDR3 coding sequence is TGTGCCAGCAGTGACAGGGGGGGCACCGGGGAGCTGTTTTTT.

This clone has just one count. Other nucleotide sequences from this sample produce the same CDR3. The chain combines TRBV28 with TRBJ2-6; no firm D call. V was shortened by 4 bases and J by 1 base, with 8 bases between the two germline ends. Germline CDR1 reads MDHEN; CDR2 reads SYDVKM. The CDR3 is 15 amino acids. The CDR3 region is CASSSTVSGANVLTF. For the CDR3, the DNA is TGTGCCAGCAGTTCCACAGTATCTGGGGCCAACGTCCTGACTTTC. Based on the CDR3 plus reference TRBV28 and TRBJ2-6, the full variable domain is DVKVTQSSRYLVKRTGEKVFLECVQDMDHENMFWYRQDPGLGLRLIYFSYDVKMKEKGDIPEGYSVSREKKERFSLILESASTNQTSMYLCASSSTVSGANVLTFGAGSRLTVL.

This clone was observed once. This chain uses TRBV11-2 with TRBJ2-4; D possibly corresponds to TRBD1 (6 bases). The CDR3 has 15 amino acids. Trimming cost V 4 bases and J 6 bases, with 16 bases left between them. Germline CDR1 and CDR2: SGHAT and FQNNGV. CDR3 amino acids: CASSSPATGSNIQYF. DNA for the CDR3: TGTGCCAGCAGCTCGCCAGCCACAGGGTCAAACATTCAGTACTTC.

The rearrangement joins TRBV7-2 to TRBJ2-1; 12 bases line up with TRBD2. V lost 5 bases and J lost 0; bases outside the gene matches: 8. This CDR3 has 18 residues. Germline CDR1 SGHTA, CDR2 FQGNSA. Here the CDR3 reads CASSEGLAGLSSYNEQFF. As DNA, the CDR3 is TGTGCCAGCAGCGAAGGACTAGCGGGGTTGAGCTCCTACAATGAGCAGTTCTTC.

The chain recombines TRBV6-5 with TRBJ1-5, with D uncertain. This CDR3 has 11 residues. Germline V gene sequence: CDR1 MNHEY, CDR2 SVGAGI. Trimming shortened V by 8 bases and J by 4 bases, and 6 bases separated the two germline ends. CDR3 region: CASRRNQPQHF. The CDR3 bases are TGTGCCAGCCGCAGGAATCAGCCCCAGCATTTT.

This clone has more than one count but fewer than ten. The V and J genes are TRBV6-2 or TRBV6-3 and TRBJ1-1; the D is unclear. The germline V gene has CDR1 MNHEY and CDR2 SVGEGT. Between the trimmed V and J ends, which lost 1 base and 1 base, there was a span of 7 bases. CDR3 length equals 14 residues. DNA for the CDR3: TGTGCCAGCAGTTACTTTCAGACGAACACTGAAGCTTTCTTT. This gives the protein CASSYFQTNTEAFF.

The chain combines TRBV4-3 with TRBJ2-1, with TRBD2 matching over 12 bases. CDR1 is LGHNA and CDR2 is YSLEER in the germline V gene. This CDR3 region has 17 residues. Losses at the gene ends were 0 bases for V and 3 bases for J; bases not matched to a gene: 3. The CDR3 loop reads CASSQEVTSGGYNEQFF. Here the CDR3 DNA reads TGCGCCAGCAGCCAAGAAGTGACTAGCGGGGGCTACAATGAGCAGTTCTTC.

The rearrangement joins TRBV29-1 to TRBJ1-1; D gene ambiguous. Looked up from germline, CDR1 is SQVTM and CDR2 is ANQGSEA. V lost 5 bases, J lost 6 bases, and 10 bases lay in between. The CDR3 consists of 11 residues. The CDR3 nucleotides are TGCAGCGTTTATATATGGCCTGAAGCTTTCTTT. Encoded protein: CSVYIWPEAFF.

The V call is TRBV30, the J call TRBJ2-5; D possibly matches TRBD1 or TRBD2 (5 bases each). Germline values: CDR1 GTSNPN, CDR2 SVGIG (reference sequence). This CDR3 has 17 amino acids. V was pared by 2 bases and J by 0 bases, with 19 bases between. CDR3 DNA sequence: TGTGCCTGGAGTCAACCAACCGGGACCCCGTACCAAGAGACCCAGTACTTC. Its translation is CAWSQPTGTPYQETQYF.

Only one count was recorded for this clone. CDR3 bases: TGTGCCAGCAGCTCCCCCCCGGGGCGGAACATGGATACGCAGTATTTT. The encoded protein is CASSSPPGRNMDTQYF. V and J are TRBV11-2 and TRBJ2-3; D tentatively fits TRBD1 or TRBD2 (5 bases each). The CDR3 length is 16 residues. Germline-derived CDR1 and CDR2 are SGHAT and FQNNGV. The V and J ends lost 4 bases and 6 bases respectively, with 20 bases between them. Full variable domain (remainder filled in from reference TRBV11-2 and TRBJ2-3): EAGVAQSPRYKIIEKRQSVAFWCNPISGHATLYWYQQILGQGPKLLIQFQNNGVVDDSQLPKDRFSAERLKGVDSTLKIQPAKLEDSAVYLCASSSPPGRNMDTQYFGPGTRLTVL.

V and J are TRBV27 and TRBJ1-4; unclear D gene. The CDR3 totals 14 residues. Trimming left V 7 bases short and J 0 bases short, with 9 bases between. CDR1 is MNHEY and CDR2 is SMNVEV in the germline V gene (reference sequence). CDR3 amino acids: CASKTDATNEKLFF. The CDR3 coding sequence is TGTGCCAGCAAAACCGATGCAACTAATGAAAAACTGTTTTTT.

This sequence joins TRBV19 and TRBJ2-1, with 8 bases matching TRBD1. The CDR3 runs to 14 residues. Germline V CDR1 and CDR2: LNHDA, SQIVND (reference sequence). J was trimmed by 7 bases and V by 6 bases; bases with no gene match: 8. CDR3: CASRGQGTMNEQFF. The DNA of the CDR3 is TGTGCCAGTAGAGGACAGGGCACTATGAATGAGCAGTTCTTC.

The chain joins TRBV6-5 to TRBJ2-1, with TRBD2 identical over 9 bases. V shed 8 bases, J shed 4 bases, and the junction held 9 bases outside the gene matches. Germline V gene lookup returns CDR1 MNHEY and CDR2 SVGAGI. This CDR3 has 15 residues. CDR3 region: CASAGDSGGYNEQFF. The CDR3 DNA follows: TGTGCCAGCGCTGGGGATAGCGGGGGATACAATGAGCAGTTCTTC.

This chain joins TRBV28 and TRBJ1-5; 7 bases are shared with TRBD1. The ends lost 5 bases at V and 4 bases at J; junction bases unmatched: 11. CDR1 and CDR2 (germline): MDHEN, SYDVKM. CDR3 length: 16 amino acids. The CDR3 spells CASSEILTGYNQPQHF. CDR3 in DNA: TGTGCCAGCAGTGAGATCCTGACAGGGTATAATCAGCCCCAGCATTTT.

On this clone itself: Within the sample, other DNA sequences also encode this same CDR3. CDR3 region: CASSPTGAYEQYF. In DNA, the CDR3 is TGCGCCAGCAGCCCGACAGGAGCCTACGAGCAGTACTTC. The J gene is TRBJ2-7, the V gene TRBV4-3; possible D gene TRBD1, 6 bases. The CDR3 loop spans 13 amino acids. The germline V gene encodes CDR1 LGHNA and CDR2 YSLEER. V lost 4 bases and J 2 bases, leaving 9 bases between the germline ends.

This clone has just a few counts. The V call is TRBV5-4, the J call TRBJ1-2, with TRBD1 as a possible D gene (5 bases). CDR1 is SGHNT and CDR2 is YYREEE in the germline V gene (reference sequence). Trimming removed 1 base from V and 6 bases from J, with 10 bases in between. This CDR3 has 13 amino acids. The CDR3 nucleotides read TGTGCCAGCAGCTTGATGGGGGGAGATGGCTACACCTTC. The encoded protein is CASSLMGGDGYTF.

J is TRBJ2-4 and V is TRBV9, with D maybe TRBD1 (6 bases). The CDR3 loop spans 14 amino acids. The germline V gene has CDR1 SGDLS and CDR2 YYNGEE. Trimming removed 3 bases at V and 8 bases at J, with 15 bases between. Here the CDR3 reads CASSAGGDGYIQYF. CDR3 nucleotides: TGTGCCAGCAGCGCTGGGGGCGATGGGTACATTCAGTACTTC. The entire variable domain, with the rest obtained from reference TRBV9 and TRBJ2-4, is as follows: DSGVTQTPKHLITATGQRVTLRCSPRSGDLSVYWYQQSLDQGLQFLIQYYNGEERAKGNILERFSAQQFPDLHSELNLSSLELGDSALYFCASSAGGDGYIQYFGAGTRLSVL.

The CDR3 DNA sequence: TGCGCCAGCAGCCAAGATGTAGGTGCGGGGAATTGGGATGGCTACACCTTC. It yields the protein CASSQDVGAGNWDGYTF. The chain carries TRBV4-3 and TRBJ1-2; D gene uncertain. V lost 0 bases and J lost 6, with 20 bases in between. In germline, CDR1 is LGHNA, CDR2 YSLEER. The CDR3 is made up of 17 amino acids.